This TCR beta chain came from a study of T cell responses to AZD1222 COVID-19 vaccine. TCRdb keeps only in-frame clones here, not all; method: immunoSEQ multiplex PCR. The data show approximately 150,000 clones, with 70% to 90% seen just once and around 2.1% held by the top ten. Trimming took 5 bases from V and 15 from J, leaving 14 bases between them. Per the germline V gene, CDR1 is SQVTM and CDR2 is ANQGSEA. This CDR3 has 10 residues. The source material was peripheral blood, sampled on day 0 of AZD1222 vaccination. This sequence was found in an adult in good health. The V and J genes are TRBV29-1 and TRBJ2-4; the D call may be TRBD1 or TRBD2 (5 bases each). The CDR3 DNA is TGCAGCGTTTATTCCGGGACGGCGTACTTC. This encodes CSVYSGTAYF.